This T cell receptor beta chain was retrieved from a study of blood T cell repertoires in COVID-19. Looked up from germline, CDR1 is SGHVS and CDR2 is FQNEAQ. This CDR3 spans 15 amino acids. V lost 5 bases to trimming and J lost 3 bases; unmatched junction nucleotides: 5. TCRdb keeps only in-frame clones here, not all; method: immunoSEQ multiplex PCR. The sample holds about 56,000 clones, around 70% seen once. Sequencing input: peripheral blood. The receptor's source is a woman aged 70-85 years with COVID-19, enrolled during active disease. The rearrangement uses TRBV7-8 and TRBJ2-2; 8 bases line up with TRBD1. CDR3 nucleotide sequence: TGTGCCAGCAGCGAAACAGGGGGGTACACCGGGGAGCTGTTTTTT. Protein: CASSETGGYTGELFF.